This TCR beta chain was obtained from a study of blood T cell repertoires in COVID-19. Study background: T cells, B-cell-depleted T cells, or PBMCs provided the cDNA or gDNA that served as material.

Methods used by the authors: Quantification of nucleated cells was approximated via reference gene primer amplification. Here immunoSEQ multiplex PCR was the method, and the copy in TCRdb shows in-frame clones only, minus some. The V and J calls and clone size come from that table; D and trimming were worked out from the DNA. The table lists about 200,000 clones, 82% of them singletons. Participants spanned ages about 18 to 95 years and resided in roughly 22 US areas. Donors of Cohort 3 who recovered were those that had two negative PCRs, clearance, or symptom resolution. The CDR3 is 16 amino acids. Germline values: CDR1 SGDLS, CDR2 YYNGEE. Trimming cost V 0 bases and J 1 base; bases outside gene matches: 4.

The clonotype comes from a man aged 40-49 years who had recovered from COVID-19. The chain couples TRBV9 to TRBJ2-3; 8 nucleotides match TRBD2. Material: PBMCs or T cells enriched from blood (not recorded which). The CDR3 here is CASSVAGGSGTDTQYF. The CDR3 DNA reads TGTGCCAGCAGCGTAGCGGGGGGGTCTGGCACAGATACGCAGTATTTT.